These 8 T cell receptor beta chains came from one sample sequenced in a study of blood T cell repertoires in COVID-19. The protocol was immunoSEQ multiplex PCR, while the TCRdb copy is restricted to in-frame clones and leaves out a portion. The sample holds about 260,000 clones; about nine tenths are singletons and the top ten take approximately 1.4%. The specimen was peripheral blood. The receptors were gathered from a woman aged 40 to 49 who had recovered from COVID-19.

This clone has ten or more counts. The rearrangement joins TRBV2 to TRBJ2-7; D gene ambiguous. Between the trimmed V and J ends, which lost 8 bases and 3 bases, there was a span of 11 bases. CDR1 SNHLY and CDR2 FYNNEI come from the germline V gene. The CDR3 contains 12 residues. CDR3 region: CASGTVGYEQYF. The CDR3 DNA reads TGTGCCAGCGGCACAGTGGGCTACGAGCAGTACTTC.

The chain is built from TRBV11-2 and TRBJ1-4; D is unclear. Trimming removed 2 bases from V and 4 bases from J, with 5 bases in between. The CDR3 extends over 13 amino acids. Germline V CDR1 and CDR2: SGHAT, FQNNGV. The CDR3 reads CASSLQINEKLFF. CDR3 in DNA: TGTGCCAGCAGCTTACAGATTAATGAAAAACTGTTTTTT. Full variable domain (outside the CDR3, taken from reference TRBV11-2 and TRBJ1-4): EAGVAQSPRYKIIEKRQSVAFWCNPISGHATLYWYQQILGQGPKLLIQFQNNGVVDDSQLPKDRFSAERLKGVDSTLKIQPAKLEDSAVYLCASSLQINEKLFFGSGTQLSVL.

The V call is TRBV5-1, the J call TRBJ2-5; 9 bases fit TRBD2. In germline, CDR1 is SGHRS, CDR2 YFSETQ. The CDR3 totals 18 residues. V was clipped by 4 bases and J by 2 bases; unmatched bases: 15. CDR3 residues: CASSPRPVLAGIQETQYF. For the CDR3, the DNA is TGCGCCAGCAGCCCACGGCCCGTCCTAGCGGGGATTCAAGAGACCCAGTACTTC.

The chain uses TRBV27 and TRBJ1-5, with a weak D call TRBD1 (6 bases). The CDR3 is 16 residues long. Trimming took off 3 bases at V and 6 bases at J, with 18 bases between the two ends. Germline V CDR1 and CDR2: MNHEY, SMNVEV (reference sequence). CDR3 sequence reads: CASSLLARGSGQPQHF. CDR3 coding DNA: TGTGCCAGCAGTTTGCTGGCCAGGGGAAGCGGTCAGCCCCAGCATTTT.

The chain joins TRBV7-9 to TRBJ1-1; D gene ambiguous. CDR1 and CDR2 (germline): SEHNR, FQNEAQ (reference sequence). The CDR3 extends over 17 amino acids. V lost 5 bases and J 1 base, leaving 20 bases between the germline ends. The CDR3 coding sequence is TGTGCCAGCAGCCATTCCCCCGCGGGAGGGTGGAACACTGAAGCTTTCTTT. Its translation: CASSHSPAGGWNTEAFF.

V gene TRBV27 combines with J gene TRBJ2-5; tentative D call: TRBD1 (6 bases). This CDR3 is 15 amino acids long. The V end was cut by 5 bases, the J end by 5 bases, with 18 bases between. Per germline, CDR1 MNHEY and CDR2 SMNVEV (reference sequence). This CDR3 reads CASSPRTAVTETQYF. CDR3 DNA sequence: TGTGCCAGCAGTCCACGGACAGCGGTCACGGAGACCCAGTACTTC.

The chain employs TRBV2 and TRBJ1-5, with TRBD1 as a possible D gene (5 bases). Trimming pared 6 bases from V and 5 bases from J, leaving 17 bases between. The CDR3 has 15 amino acids. Germline CDR1 reads SNHLY; CDR2 reads FYNNEI. CDR3 sequence reads: CASSRGTGRHQPQHF. DNA of the CDR3: TGTGCCAGCAGCCGCGGGACGGGAAGGCATCAGCCCCAGCATTTT.

The chain joins TRBV20-1 to TRBJ1-2; D unresolved. The CDR3 is 11 amino acids. In germline, CDR1 is DFQATT, CDR2 SNEGSKA (reference sequence). Trimming took off 5 bases at V and 0 bases at J, with 4 bases between the two ends. The CDR3 DNA reads TGCAGTGCTCCTCCTAACTATGGCTACACCTTC. Amino acid sequence: CSAPPNYGYTF.